The 13 T cell receptor beta chains given below trace back to one sample, sequenced in a study of vaccination and CD4 T cells after COVID-19. No antigen is known for these receptors. Treatment in this sample: roughly 11-day PBMC culture with coronavirus spike peptide pools or control peptides (ViraFEST assay). Oncomine TCR Beta short-read sequencing was applied to DNA from cultured CD4+ T cells. In TCRdb, the PCR reads were re-called with MiXCR into one record per CDR3 protein. This table has roughly 20,000 distinct CDR3 sequences, around half appearing once. The sample taken for sequencing was CD4+ T cells from blood, cultured in vitro. These receptors originate from a human donor who had recovered from COVID-19.

The chain combines TRBV20-1 with TRBJ2-7, with 10 bases fitting TRBD1. Germline CDR1 is DFQATT and CDR2 is SNEGSKA (reference sequence). CDR3 length equals 12 residues. J lost 7 bases, V lost 5 bases, and 5 bases had no gene match. The CDR3 region is CSARQGAREQYF. CDR3 DNA sequence: TGCAGTGCTCGACAGGGGGCGAGGGAGCAGTACTTC.

This clonotype was seen only a few times. The V call is TRBV6-1, the J call TRBJ2-1, with 16 bases matching TRBD2. The V and J ends lost 5 bases and 7 bases, in that order; junction bases with no gene match: 8. From germline, CDR1 is MNHNS and CDR2 SASEGT. The CDR3 covers 17 residues. CDR3 protein: CASSPTAGLAGGNEQFF. DNA for the CDR3: TGTGCCAGCAGTCCTACCGCGGGACTAGCGGGGGGGAATGAGCAGTTCTTC.

The chain has TRBV20-1 and TRBJ2-5; 8 nucleotides agree with TRBD2. V lost 6 bases and J lost 5; bases outside the gene matches: 11. Germline lookup yields CDR1 DFQATT and CDR2 SNEGSKA (reference sequence). There are 14 residues in the CDR3. The CDR3 protein is CSAPPEPGGETQYF. The CDR3 DNA follows: TGCAGTGCCCCTCCTGAACCGGGGGGGGAGACCCAGTACTTC.

This clonotype was recorded a few times. The chain is built from TRBV11-2 and TRBJ2-3; D might be TRBD1 (6 bases). This CDR3 spans 17 amino acids. CDR1 and CDR2 (germline): SGHAT, FQNNGV. Deletions cut 5 bases from V and 2 bases from J, with 20 bases between. The CDR3 reads CASSPRRQAQPTDTQYF. CDR3 nucleotide sequence: TGTGCCAGCAGCCCAAGGCGACAGGCCCAACCCACAGATACGCAGTATTTT.

The rearrangement joins TRBV7-2 to TRBJ2-7; D remains ambiguous. Germline V gives CDR1 SGHTA, CDR2 FQGNSA. Deletions cut 3 bases from V and 2 bases from J, with 17 bases between. The CDR3 is 16 amino acids. Written as DNA, the CDR3 is TGTGCCAGCAGCTTCGGTTTGGGAAGAGGAACCTACGAGCAGTACTTC. Protein: CASSFGLGRGTYEQYF.

This chain joins TRBV7-2 and TRBJ2-5; D is uncertain. This CDR3 has 12 residues. Germline CDR1 SGHTA, CDR2 FQGNSA. The V gene lost 1 base and the J gene lost 7 bases, with 7 bases spanning the gap. CDR3 amino acids: CASSLGRPTQYF. CDR3 bases: TGTGCCAGCAGCTTAGGCCGCCCGACCCAGTACTTC. The entire variable domain, with the rest obtained from reference TRBV7-2 and TRBJ2-5, is as follows: GAGVSQSPSNKVTEKGKDVELRCDPISGHTALYWYRQSLGQGLEFLIYFQGNSAPDKSGLPSDRFSAERTGGSVSTLTIQRTQQEDSAVYLCASSLGRPTQYFGPGTRLLVL.

This clonotype turned up a few times. The rearrangement joins TRBV7-2 to TRBJ1-2; D unresolved. Trimming removed 6 bases at V and 6 bases at J, with 14 bases between. The CDR3 runs to 13 residues. CDR1 and CDR2 from the germline V gene are SGHTA and FQGNSA. The CDR3 DNA follows: TGTGCCAGCAGTCTTACGGGCGCGGATGGCTACACCTTC. Translation gives CASSLTGADGYTF.

This clonotype has just a few counts. The rearrangement joins TRBV20-1 to TRBJ2-3; D ambiguous. The germline V gene encodes CDR1 DFQATT and CDR2 SNEGSKA (reference sequence). This CDR3 spans 11 amino acids. Trimming left V 3 bases short and J 5 bases short, with 6 bases between. CDR3 protein: CSASSRDTQYF. DNA for the CDR3: TGCAGTGCTAGTTCGAGAGATACGCAGTATTTT.

The chain recombines TRBV6-1 with TRBJ2-1; no firm D call. The J call is doubtful: the DNA matches TRBJ2-7 better. Germline V lookup: CDR1 MNHNS, CDR2 SASEGT. The CDR3 is made up of 13 amino acids. This CDR3 reads CASSGMADYEQYF. In DNA form, the CDR3 reads TGTGCCAGCAGTGGGATGGCTGACTACGAGCAGTACTTC.

The chain joins TRBV30 to TRBJ1-2, with 8 bases matching TRBD1. The CDR3 length is 16 residues. CDR1 is GTSNPN and CDR2 is SVGIG in the germline V gene (reference sequence). J gave up 5 bases and V 2 bases, and 13 bases lay outside the gene matches. CDR3 amino acids: CAWSLNLRDRLYGYTF. The CDR3 region has the DNA TGTGCCTGGAGTCTTAACCTCCGGGACAGGCTATATGGCTACACCTTC. Full variable domain (remainder filled in from reference TRBV30 and TRBJ1-2): SQTIHQWPATLVQPVGSPLSLECTVEGTSNPNLYWYRQAAGRGLQLLFYSVGIGQISSEVPQNLSASRPQDRQFILSSKKLLLSDSGFYLCAWSLNLRDRLYGYTFGSGTRLTVV.

This clonotype was seen more than once but under ten times. One junction end disagrees with the germline gene, perhaps due to a read error. This chain joins TRBV28 and TRBJ2-2; D perhaps matches TRBD2 (6 bases). CDR3 length: 15 residues. Germline loops: CDR1 MDHEN, CDR2 SYDVKM. CDR3 sequence: CASNRDFPNTGELFF. For the CDR3, the DNA is TGTGCAAGCAATCGGGACTTCCCTAACACCGGGGAGCTGTTTTTT.

As to this clonotype: No conserved phenylalanine or tryptophan is present at the end of the CDR3, so a read error is the likely explanation. The chain couples TRBV19 to TRBJ2-2; the D is unclear. CDR1 is LNHDA and CDR2 is SQIVND in the germline V gene (reference sequence). The CDR3 is 12 residues long. The germline V and J ends were trimmed by 1 base and 7 bases, with 4 bases remaining between them. The CDR3, as DNA: TGTGCCAGTAGTATAGCATTCGGGGAGCTGTTTTCT. Translating it yields CASSIAFGELFS.

The CDR3 region is CSARMQYEQYF. The CDR3 DNA follows: TGCAGTGCTAGGATGCAATACGAGCAGTACTTC. The chain uses TRBV20-1 and TRBJ2-7, with D unresolved. V was cut by 3 bases and J by 4 bases, with 7 bases left in between. The CDR3 spans 11 residues. Germline V gives CDR1 DFQATT, CDR2 SNEGSKA (reference sequence).